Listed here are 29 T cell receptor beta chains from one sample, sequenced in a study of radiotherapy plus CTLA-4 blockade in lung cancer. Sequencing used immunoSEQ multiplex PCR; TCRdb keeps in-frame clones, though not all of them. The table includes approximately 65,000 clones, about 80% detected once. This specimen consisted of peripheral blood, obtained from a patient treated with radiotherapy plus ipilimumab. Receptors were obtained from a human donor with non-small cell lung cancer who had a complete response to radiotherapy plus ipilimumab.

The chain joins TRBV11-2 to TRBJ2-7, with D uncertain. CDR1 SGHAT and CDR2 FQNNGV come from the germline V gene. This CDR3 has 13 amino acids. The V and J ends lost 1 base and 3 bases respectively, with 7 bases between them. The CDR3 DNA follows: TGTGCCAGCAGCTTAGGAAATGGCTACGAGCAGTACGTC. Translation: CASSLGNGYEQYV.

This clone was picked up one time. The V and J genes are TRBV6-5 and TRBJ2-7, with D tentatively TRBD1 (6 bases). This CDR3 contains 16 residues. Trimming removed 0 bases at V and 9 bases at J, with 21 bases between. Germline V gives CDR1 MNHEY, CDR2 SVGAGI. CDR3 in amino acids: CASSYSRWAGDNGQYF. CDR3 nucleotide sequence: TGTGCCAGCAGTTACTCGAGATGGGCAGGGGATAATGGGCAGTACTTC.

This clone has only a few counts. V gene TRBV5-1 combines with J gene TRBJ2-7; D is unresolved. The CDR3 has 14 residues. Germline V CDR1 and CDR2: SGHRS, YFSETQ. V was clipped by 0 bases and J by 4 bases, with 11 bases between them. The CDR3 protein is CASSLGGTGYEQYF. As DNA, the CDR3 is TGCGCCAGCAGCTTGGGTGGCACCGGTTACGAGCAGTACTTC.

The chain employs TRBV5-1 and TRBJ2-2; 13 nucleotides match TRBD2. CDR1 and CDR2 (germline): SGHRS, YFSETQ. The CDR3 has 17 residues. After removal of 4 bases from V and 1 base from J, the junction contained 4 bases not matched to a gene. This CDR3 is CASSPRLAGGNTGELFF. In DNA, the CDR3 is TGCGCCAGCAGCCCTCGACTAGCGGGAGGGAACACCGGGGAGCTGTTTTTT.

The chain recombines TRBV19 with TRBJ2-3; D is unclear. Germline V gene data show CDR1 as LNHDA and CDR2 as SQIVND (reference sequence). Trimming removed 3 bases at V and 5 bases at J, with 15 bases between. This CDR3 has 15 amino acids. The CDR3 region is CASSIPTGVGDTQYF. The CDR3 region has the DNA TGTGCCAGTAGTATTCCGACTGGGGTGGGAGATACGCAGTATTTT.

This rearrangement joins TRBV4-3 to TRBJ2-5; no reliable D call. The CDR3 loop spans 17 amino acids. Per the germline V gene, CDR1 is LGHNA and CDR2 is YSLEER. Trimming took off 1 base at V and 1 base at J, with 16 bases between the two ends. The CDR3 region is CASSQGGGSATQETQYF. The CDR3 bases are TGCGCCAGCAGCCAAGGCGGTGGGTCGGCCACCCAAGAGACCCAGTACTTC.

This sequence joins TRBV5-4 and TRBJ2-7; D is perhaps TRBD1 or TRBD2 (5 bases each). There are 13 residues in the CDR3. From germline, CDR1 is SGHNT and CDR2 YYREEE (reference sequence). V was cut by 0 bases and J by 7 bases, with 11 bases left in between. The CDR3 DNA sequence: TGTGCCAGCAGCTTGGTGTCAGGGAGTGAGCAGTACGTC. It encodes CASSLVSGSEQYV.

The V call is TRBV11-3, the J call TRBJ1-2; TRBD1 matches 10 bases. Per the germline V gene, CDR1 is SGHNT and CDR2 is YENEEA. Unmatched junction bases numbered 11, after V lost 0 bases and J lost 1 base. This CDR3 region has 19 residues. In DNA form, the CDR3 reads TGTGCCAGCAGCTTAGAAGGGACAGGGGCCGTTCATAATAACTATGGCTACACCTTC. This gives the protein CASSLEGTGAVHNNYGYTF.

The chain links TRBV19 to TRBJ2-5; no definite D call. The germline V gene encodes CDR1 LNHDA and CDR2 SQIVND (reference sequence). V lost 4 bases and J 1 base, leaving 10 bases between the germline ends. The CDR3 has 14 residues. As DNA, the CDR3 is TGTGCCAGTAGTAAGACAACTCCCCAAGAGACCCAGTACTTC. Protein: CASSKTTPQETQYF.

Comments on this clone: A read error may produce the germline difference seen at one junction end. As DNA, the CDR3 is TGCGCCAGCAGCCAAGGTTCGTTGCGGGGCTACGAGCAGCACTTC. Encoded protein: CASSQGSLRGYEQHF. This rearrangement joins TRBV4-1 to TRBJ2-7, with D possibly being TRBD2 (6 bases). CDR1 MGHRA and CDR2 YSYEKL come from the germline V gene. The CDR3 is made up of 15 amino acids.

This CDR3 is CASVGVLNSPLHF. CDR3 in DNA: TGTGCCAGCGTAGGGGTATTGAATTCACCCCTCCACTTT. The chain is built from TRBV6-6 and TRBJ1-6, with a possible D match to TRBD1 (5 bases). Trimming stripped 8 bases from V and 7 bases from J, with 12 bases between. Germline V lookup: CDR1 MNHNY, CDR2 SVGAGI (reference sequence). The CDR3 runs 13 residues.

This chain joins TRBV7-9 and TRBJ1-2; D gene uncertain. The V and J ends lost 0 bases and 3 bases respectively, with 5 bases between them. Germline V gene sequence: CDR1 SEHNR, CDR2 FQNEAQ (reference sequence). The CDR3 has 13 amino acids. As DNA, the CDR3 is TGTGCCAGCAGCTTAGCCGGGGACTATGGCTACACCTTC. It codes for CASSLAGDYGYTF.

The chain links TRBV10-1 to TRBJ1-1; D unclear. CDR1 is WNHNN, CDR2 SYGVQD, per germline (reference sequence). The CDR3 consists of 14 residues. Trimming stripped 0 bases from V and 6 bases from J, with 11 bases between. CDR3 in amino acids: CASSESTESAEAFF. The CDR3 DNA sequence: TGCGCCAGCAGTGAGTCGACCGAGTCAGCTGAAGCTTTCTTT.

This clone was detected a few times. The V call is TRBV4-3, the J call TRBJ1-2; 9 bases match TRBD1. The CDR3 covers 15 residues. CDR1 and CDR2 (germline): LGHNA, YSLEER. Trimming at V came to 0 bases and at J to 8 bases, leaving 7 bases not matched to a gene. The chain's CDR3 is CASSQDWDRANGYTF. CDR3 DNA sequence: TGCGCCAGCAGCCAAGACTGGGACAGGGCGAACGGCTACACCTTC.

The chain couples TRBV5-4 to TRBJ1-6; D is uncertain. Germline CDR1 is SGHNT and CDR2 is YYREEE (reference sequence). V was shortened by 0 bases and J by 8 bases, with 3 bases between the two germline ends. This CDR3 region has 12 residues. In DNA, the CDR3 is TGTGCCAGCAGCTTGGATTATTCACCCCTCCACTTT. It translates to CASSLDYSPLHF.

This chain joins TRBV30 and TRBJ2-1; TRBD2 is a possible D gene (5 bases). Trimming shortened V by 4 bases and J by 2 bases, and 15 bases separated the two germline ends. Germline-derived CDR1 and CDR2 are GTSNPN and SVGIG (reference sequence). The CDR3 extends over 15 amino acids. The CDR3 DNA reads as TGTGCCTGGATCCCCCCTACCGGGACCTACAATGAGCAGTTCTTC. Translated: CAWIPPTGTYNEQFF.

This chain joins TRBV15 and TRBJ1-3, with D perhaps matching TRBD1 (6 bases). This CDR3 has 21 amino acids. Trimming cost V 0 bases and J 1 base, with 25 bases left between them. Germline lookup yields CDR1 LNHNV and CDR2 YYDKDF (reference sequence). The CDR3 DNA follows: TGTGCCACCAGCAGAGATGCTCTCCGGGACGGCCTTCAGGGGTCTGGAAACACCATATATTTT. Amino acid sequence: CATSRDALRDGLQGSGNTIYF.

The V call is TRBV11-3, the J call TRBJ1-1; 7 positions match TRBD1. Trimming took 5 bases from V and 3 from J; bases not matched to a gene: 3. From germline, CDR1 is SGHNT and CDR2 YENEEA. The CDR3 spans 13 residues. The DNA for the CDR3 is TGTGCCAGCAGCGTGAGGGGGCACACTGAAGCTTTCTTT. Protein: CASSVRGHTEAFF.

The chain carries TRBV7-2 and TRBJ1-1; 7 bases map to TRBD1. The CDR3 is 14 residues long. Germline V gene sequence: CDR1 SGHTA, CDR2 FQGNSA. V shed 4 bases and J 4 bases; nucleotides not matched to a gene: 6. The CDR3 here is CASSYRGGGTEAFF. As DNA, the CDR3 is TGTGCCAGCAGCTACAGGGGAGGGGGCACTGAAGCTTTCTTT.

The CDR3 here is CASSPGSGNEQYV. The CDR3 DNA reads as TGTGCCAGCTCACCGGGGTCCGGGAACGAGCAGTACGTC. The chain recombines TRBV18 with TRBJ2-7; perhaps TRBD2 as D (5 bases). The CDR3 spans 13 residues. Trimming took 3 bases from V and 5 from J, leaving 11 bases between them. Germline CDR1 reads KGHSH; CDR2 reads LQKENI.

The CDR3 nucleotides are TGTGCCAGCAGTGAGTCTAGCGGGCCTTACGAGCAGTACTTC. Encoded protein: CASSESSGPYEQYF. This sequence joins TRBV2 and TRBJ2-7; 8 bases map to TRBD2. The length of the CDR3 is 14 residues. Germline assignment: CDR1 SNHLY and CDR2 FYNNEI. J was trimmed by 4 bases and V by 3 bases; bases with no gene match: 5.

CDR3 sequence: CASSEAQVGQPQHF. CDR3 DNA sequence: TGTGCCAGCAGTGAAGCTCAGGTTGGCCAGCCCCAGCATTTT. The chain is built from TRBV6-1 and TRBJ1-5; D not resolved. Germline CDR1 and CDR2: MNHNS and SASEGT. The CDR3 covers 14 residues. The germline V and J ends were trimmed by 0 bases and 7 bases, with 10 bases remaining between them.

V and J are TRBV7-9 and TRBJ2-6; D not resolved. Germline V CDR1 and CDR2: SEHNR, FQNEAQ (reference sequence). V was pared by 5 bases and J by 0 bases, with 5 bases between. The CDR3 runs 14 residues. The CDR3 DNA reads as TGTGCCAGCAGCCACAGCTCTGGGGCCAACGTCCTGACTTTC. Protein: CASSHSSGANVLTF.

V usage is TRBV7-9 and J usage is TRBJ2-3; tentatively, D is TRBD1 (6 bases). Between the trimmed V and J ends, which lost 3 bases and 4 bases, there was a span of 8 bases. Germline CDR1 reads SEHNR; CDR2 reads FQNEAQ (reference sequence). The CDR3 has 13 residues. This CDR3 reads CASSFQGPDTQYF. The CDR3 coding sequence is TGTGCCAGCAGCTTTCAGGGGCCAGATACGCAGTATTTT.

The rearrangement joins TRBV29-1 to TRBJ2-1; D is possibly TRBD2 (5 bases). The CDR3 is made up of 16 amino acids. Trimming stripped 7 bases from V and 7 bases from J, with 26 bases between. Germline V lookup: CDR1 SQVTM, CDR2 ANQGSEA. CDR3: CSALHRSARPTNEQFF. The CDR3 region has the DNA TGCAGCGCCCTCCATCGTAGCGCCCGACCTACGAATGAGCAGTTCTTC.

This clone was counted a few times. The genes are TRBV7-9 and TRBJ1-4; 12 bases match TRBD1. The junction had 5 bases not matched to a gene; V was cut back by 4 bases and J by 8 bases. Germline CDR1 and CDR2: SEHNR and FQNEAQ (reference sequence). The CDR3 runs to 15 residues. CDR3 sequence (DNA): TGTGCCAGCAGCTATTTCGGGACAGGGGGCGAAAAACTGTTTTTT. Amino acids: CASSYFGTGGEKLFF.

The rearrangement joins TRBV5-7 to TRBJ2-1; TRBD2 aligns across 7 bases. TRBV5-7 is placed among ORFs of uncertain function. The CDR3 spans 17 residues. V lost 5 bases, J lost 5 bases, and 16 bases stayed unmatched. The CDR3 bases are TGTGCCAGCAGGGTAGGACTAGGAGGGGTAAGGCACAATGAGCAGTTCTTC. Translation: CASRVGLGGVRHNEQFF.

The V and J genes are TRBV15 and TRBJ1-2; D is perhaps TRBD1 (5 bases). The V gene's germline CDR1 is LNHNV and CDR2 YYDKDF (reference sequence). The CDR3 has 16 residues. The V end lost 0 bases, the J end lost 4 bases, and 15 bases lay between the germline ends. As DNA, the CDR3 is TGTGCCACCAGCAGAGATGGGAGGGGTATCTCCTATGGCTACACCTTC. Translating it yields CATSRDGRGISYGYTF.

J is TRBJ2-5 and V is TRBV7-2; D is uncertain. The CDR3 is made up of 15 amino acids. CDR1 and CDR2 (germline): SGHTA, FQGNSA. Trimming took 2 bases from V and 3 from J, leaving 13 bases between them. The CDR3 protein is CASSLNWAREETQYF. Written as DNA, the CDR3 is TGTGCCAGCAGCTTAAACTGGGCTAGGGAAGAGACCCAGTACTTC.